In this sample, the clone carrying this T cell receptor (beta chain) turned up once. The antigen is undetermined. PCR employed 60 Vbeta and 13 Jbeta primers. The table came from immunoSEQ multiplex PCR; TCRdb's copy has only in-frame clones and leaves some out. The sample holds around 140,000 clones, around 10% seen once. Germline V CDR1 and CDR2: SGHRS, YFSETQ. With V trimmed by 3 bases and J by 6 bases, 10 bases remained unmatched. CDR3 length: 15 residues. This sample was included in a study of cytomegalovirus exposure and HLA in healthy donors. Study-wide results and caveats: On later analysis, the bulk of CMV-associated TCR beta chains appeared to be HLA-restricted. Reports credit the classifier with highly specific, highly sensitive diagnosis of cytomegalovirus status.

The receptor was isolated from a woman between 35 and 50 years old in good health and CMV-seropositive. The chain employs TRBV5-1 and TRBJ1-2; 8 bases line up with TRBD1. The specimen was PBMCs. The CDR3 loop is CASSSSLDRGNGYTF. DNA for the CDR3: TGCGCCAGCAGCTCCTCCCTCGACAGGGGAAATGGCTACACCTTC.